The 9 T cell receptor beta chains below come from one sample, sequenced in a study of radiotherapy plus CTLA-4 blockade in lung cancer. TCRdb keeps only in-frame clones here, not all; method: immunoSEQ multiplex PCR. Of roughly 13,000 clones listed, 70% to 90% were seen once; the top ten hold 13% to 15%. The input for sequencing was peripheral blood, taken from a patient treated with radiotherapy plus ipilimumab. Every receptor here comes from a human donor with non-small cell lung cancer that progressed on radiotherapy plus ipilimumab. Some clones in this sample may be carry-over from other donors' samples.

This chain joins TRBV6-5 and TRBJ2-7; D is possibly TRBD1 (6 bases). Trimming shortened V by 0 bases and J by 0 bases, and 12 bases separated the two germline ends. Germline V gene lookup returns CDR1 MNHEY and CDR2 SVGAGI. The CDR3 covers 16 residues. CDR3 loop: CASSYSQDSISYEQYF. CDR3 DNA sequence: TGTGCCAGCAGTTACTCTCAGGACAGTATCTCCTACGAGCAGTACTTC.

Details on this clone: Other nucleotide sequences from this sample produce the same CDR3. This rearrangement joins TRBV25-1 to TRBJ2-2; 7 bases are shared with TRBD2. Germline lookup yields CDR1 MGHDK and CDR2 SYGVNS. V shed 1 base and J 5 bases; nucleotides not matched to a gene: 1. The CDR3 loop spans 14 amino acids. CDR3 nucleotides: TGTGCCAGCAGTGAATGGGGGGGGACCGGGGAGCTGTTTTTT. Amino acid sequence: CASSEWGGTGELFF.

The rearrangement links TRBV30 to TRBJ1-5, with 9 bases that match TRBD1. CDR3 length: 14 residues. The V and J ends lost 2 bases and 5 bases, in that order; junction bases with no gene match: 4. The germline V gene encodes CDR1 GTSNPN and CDR2 SVGIG (reference sequence). The CDR3 DNA is TGTGCCTGGAGTATAACAGGGGGCGATCAGCCCCAGCATTTT. As protein: CAWSITGGDQPQHF.

This chain uses TRBV4-1 with TRBJ1-5, with D tentatively TRBD1 (5 bases). Trimming left V 4 bases short and J 4 bases short, with 11 bases between. CDR3 size: 14 residues. The germline CDR1 and CDR2 sequences are MGHRA and YSYEKL. The CDR3 bases are TGCGCCAGCAGCCCTCGGCAGGGTAATCAGCCCCAGCATTTT. Its protein is CASSPRQGNQPQHF.

The V and J genes are TRBV19 and TRBJ2-1; 9 bases fit TRBD2. The CDR3 covers 15 residues. The V gene end was trimmed by 8 bases and the J gene end by 3 bases; junction bases not matched to a gene: 8. Germline CDR1 is LNHDA and CDR2 is SQIVND (reference sequence). CDR3 in DNA: TGTGCCAGTCGCTCGGGCGGGGGGGGCTACAATGAGCAGTTCTTC. It encodes CASRSGGGGYNEQFF.

This chain uses TRBV14 with TRBJ1-2; D may be TRBD1 (6 bases). V lost 2 bases, J lost 7 bases, and 11 bases lay in between. This CDR3 is built from 13 residues. Germline assignment: CDR1 SGHDN and CDR2 FVKESK. The CDR3 nucleotides are TGTGCCAGCAGCCAATCCAGGGGCAGTGGCTACACCTTC. The encoded protein is CASSQSRGSGYTF.

This chain links TRBV13 with TRBJ2-7; 10 bases are shared with TRBD2. V shed 2 bases, J shed 5 bases, and the junction held 24 bases outside the gene matches. The CDR3 contains 21 residues. The germline V gene encodes CDR1 PRHDT and CDR2 FYEKMQ (reference sequence). The CDR3 DNA is TGTGCCAGCAGCTTAAGAGACCGGGACGTGGGTCTAGCGGGAGTTAGGGACGAGCAGTACTTC. Amino acids: CASSLRDRDVGLAGVRDEQYF.

The CDR3 nucleotides are TGTGCCACCCAGCGGGAGGGGAGTGAGCAGTTCTTC. It yields the protein CATQREGSEQFF. The chain couples TRBV6-6 to TRBJ2-1; 10 positions agree with TRBD2. The length of the CDR3 is 12 residues. Germline values: CDR1 MNHNY, CDR2 SVGAGI (reference sequence). V shed 10 bases, J shed 9 bases, and the junction held 6 bases outside the gene matches.

In its sample, this clone was seen once. This chain links TRBV27 with TRBJ1-5; 8 positions agree with TRBD1. Trimming at V came to 8 bases and at J to 4 bases, leaving 4 bases not matched to a gene. Germline V CDR1 and CDR2: MNHEY, SMNVEV (reference sequence). The CDR3 has 13 amino acids. DNA of the CDR3: TGTGCCAGCTCGGGACAGGTAAATCAGCCCCAGCATTTT. Translated, it gives CASSGQVNQPQHF.